This T cell receptor beta chain was found in a study of blood T cell repertoires in COVID-19. Across the study: The United States, Italy and Spain were the sources of the acute and convalescent COVID-19 samples. PBMCs, B-cell-depleted T cells, or T cells provided the cDNA or gDNA that made up the material.

Germline V gene lookup returns CDR1 SEHNR and CDR2 FQNEAQ (reference sequence). V was cut by 5 bases and J by 4 bases, with 5 bases left in between. The CDR3 spans 12 residues. As handled by the study authors: Cell counts per sample came from amplifying reference gene primers. Profiling relied on immunoSEQ multiplex PCR, and the TCRdb table lists in-frame clones only, not all of them. V and J calls and clone size come straight from that table; D and trimming were deduced from the DNA. The table records about 120,000 clones, 90% of them present only once. Material: peripheral blood. The sequence was collected from a human donor with active COVID-19. The donor label of this sample is uncertain. J is TRBJ2-2 and V is TRBV7-9; the D is unclear. Written as DNA, the CDR3 is TGTGCCAGCAGCCACGGCACCGGGGAGCTGTTTTTT. Amino acids: CASSHGTGELFF.